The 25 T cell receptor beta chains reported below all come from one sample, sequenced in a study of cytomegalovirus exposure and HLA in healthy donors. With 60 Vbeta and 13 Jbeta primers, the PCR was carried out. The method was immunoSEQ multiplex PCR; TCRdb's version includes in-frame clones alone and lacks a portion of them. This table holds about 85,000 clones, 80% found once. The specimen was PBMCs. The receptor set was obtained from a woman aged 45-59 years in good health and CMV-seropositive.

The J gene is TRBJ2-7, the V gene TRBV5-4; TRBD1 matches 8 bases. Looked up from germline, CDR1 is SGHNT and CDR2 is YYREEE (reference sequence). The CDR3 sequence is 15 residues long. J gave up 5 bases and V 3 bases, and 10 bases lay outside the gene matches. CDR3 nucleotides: TGTGCCAGCAGCTCAAAAGCGACAGGGGATGACGAGCAGTACTTC. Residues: CASSSKATGDDEQYF.

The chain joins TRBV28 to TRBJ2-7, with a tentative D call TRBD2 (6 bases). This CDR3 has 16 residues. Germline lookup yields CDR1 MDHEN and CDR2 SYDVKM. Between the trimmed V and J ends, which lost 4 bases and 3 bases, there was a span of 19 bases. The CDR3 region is CASSSIPSAGIYEQYF. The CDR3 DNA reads TGTGCCAGCAGTTCGATCCCTTCCGCGGGGATCTACGAGCAGTACTTC.

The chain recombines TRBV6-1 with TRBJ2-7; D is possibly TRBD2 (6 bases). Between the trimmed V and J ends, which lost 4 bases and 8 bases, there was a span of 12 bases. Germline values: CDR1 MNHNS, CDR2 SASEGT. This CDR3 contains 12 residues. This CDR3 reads CASSGPAGKQYV. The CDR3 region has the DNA TGTGCCAGCAGTGGGCCGGCGGGGAAGCAGTACGTC.

The CDR3 DNA reads TGTGCCAGCAGCCCGCGGGGCCATACGCAGTATTTT. It encodes CASSPRGHTQYF. The gene calls are TRBV7-9 and TRBJ2-3, with D perhaps matching TRBD2 (6 bases). V lost 5 bases and J lost 7, with 10 bases in between. Germline V CDR1 and CDR2: SEHNR, FQNEAQ (reference sequence). The CDR3 extends over 12 amino acids.

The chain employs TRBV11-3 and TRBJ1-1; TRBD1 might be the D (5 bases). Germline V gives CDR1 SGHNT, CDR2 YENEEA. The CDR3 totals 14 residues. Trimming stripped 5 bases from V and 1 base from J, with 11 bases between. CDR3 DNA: TGTGCCAGCAGCGCGGGGGGTTGGAACACTGAAGCTTTCTTT. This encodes CASSAGGWNTEAFF. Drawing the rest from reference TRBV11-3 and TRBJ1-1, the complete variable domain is EAGVVQSPRYKIIEKKQPVAFWCNPISGHNTLYWYLQNLGQGPELLIRYENEEAVDDSQLPKDRFSAERLKGVDSTLKIQPAELGDSAVYLCASSAGGWNTEAFFGQGTRLTVV.

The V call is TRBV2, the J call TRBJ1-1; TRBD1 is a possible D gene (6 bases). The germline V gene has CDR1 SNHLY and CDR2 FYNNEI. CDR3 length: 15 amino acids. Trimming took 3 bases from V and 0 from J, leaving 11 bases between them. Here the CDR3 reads CASSDQGYVNTEAFF. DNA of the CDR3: TGTGCCAGCAGTGATCAGGGGTATGTGAACACTGAAGCTTTCTTT.

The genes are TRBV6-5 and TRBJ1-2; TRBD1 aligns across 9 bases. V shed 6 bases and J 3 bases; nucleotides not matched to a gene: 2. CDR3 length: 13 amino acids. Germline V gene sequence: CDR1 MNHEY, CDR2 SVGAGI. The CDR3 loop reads CASRGDRDYGYTF. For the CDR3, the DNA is TGTGCCAGCAGGGGGGACAGGGACTATGGCTACACCTTC.

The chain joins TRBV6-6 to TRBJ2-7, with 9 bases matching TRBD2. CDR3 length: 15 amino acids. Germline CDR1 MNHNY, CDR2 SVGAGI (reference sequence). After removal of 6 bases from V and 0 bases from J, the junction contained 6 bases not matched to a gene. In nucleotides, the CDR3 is TGTGCCAGCAGCCTAGCGGGACAGAGCTCCTACGAGCAGTACGTC. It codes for CASSLAGQSSYEQYV.

DNA of the CDR3: TGTGCCAGCAGTTATGACACATACAATGAGCAGTTCTTC. Its protein is CASSYDTYNEQFF. The chain joins TRBV6-6 to TRBJ2-1; D gene ambiguous. V lost 3 bases and J 4 bases, leaving 7 bases between the germline ends. This CDR3 has 13 residues. Germline CDR1 reads MNHNY; CDR2 reads SVGAGI (reference sequence).

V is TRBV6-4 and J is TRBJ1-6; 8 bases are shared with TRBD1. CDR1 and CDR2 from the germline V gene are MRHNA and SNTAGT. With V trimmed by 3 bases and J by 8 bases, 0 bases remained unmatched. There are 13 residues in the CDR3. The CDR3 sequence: CASSEDRDSPLHF. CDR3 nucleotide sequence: TGTGCCAGCAGTGAGGACAGGGATTCACCCCTCCACTTT.

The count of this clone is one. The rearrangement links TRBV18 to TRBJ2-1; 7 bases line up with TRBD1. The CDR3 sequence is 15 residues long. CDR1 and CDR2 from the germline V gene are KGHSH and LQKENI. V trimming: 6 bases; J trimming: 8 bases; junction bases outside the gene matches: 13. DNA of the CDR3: TGTGCCAGCTCTCGACAGGGTTTAGGAACCTATGAGCAGTTCTTC. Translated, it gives CASSRQGLGTYEQFF.

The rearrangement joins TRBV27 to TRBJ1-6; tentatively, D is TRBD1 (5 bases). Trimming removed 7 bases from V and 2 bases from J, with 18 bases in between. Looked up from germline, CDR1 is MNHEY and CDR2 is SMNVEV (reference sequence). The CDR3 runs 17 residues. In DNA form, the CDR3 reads TGTGCCAGCACCACCCTGGAGGGGTTCGCCTATAATTCACCCCTCCACTTT. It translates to CASTTLEGFAYNSPLHF.

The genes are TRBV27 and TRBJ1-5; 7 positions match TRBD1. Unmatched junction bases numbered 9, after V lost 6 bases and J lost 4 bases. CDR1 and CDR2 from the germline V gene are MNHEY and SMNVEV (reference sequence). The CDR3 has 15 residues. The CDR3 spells CASSRLGQTNQPQHF. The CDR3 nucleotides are TGTGCCAGCAGCCGCCTGGGACAGACAAATCAGCCCCAGCATTTT.

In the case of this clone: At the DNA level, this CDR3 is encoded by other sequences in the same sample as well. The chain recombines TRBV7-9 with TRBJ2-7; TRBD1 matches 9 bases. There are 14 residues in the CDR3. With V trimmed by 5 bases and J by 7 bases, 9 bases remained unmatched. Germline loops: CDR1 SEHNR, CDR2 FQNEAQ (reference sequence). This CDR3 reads CASSIGQGLEEQYF. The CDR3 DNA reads TGTGCCAGCAGCATCGGACAGGGGTTGGAAGAGCAGTACTTC.

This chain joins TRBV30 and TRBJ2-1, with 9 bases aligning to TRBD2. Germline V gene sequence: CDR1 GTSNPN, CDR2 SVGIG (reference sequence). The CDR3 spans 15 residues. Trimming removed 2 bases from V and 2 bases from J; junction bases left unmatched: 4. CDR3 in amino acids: CAWSHSGGPYNEQFF. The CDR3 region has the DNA TGTGCCTGGAGTCATAGCGGGGGCCCCTACAATGAGCAGTTCTTC.

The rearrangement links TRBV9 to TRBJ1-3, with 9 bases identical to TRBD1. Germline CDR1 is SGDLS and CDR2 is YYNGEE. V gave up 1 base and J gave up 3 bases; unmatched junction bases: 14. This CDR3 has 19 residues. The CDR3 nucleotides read TGTGCCAGCAGCGTATTGGGACAGGGCTTCTTTGAGGGTGGAAACACCATATATTTT. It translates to CASSVLGQGFFEGGNTIYF.

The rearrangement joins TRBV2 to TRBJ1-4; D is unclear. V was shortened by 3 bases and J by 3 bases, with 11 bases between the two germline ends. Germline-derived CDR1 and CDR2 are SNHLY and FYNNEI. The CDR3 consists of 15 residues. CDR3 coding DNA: TGTGCCAGCAGTGATAGGATACGGGCTAATGAAAAACTGTTTTTT. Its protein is CASSDRIRANEKLFF.

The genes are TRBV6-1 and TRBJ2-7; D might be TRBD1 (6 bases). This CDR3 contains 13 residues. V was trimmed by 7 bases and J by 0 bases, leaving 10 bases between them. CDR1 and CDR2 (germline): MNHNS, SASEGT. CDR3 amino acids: CASKGQISYEQYF. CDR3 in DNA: TGTGCCAGCAAGGGACAAATCTCCTACGAGCAGTACTTC.

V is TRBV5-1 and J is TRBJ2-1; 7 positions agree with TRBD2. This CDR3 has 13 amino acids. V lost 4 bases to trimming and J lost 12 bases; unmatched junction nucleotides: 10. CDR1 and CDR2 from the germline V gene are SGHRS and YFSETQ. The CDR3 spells CASSATSELGQFF. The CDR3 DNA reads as TGCGCCAGCAGCGCTACTAGCGAGCTTGGGCAGTTCTTC.

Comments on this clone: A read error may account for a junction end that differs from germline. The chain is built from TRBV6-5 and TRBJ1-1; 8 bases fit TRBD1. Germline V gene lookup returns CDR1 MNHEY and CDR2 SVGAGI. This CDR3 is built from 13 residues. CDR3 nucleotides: TGTGCCAGCAGTTACACAGGGGGTACTGGAGCTTTCTTT. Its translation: CASSYTGGTGAFF.

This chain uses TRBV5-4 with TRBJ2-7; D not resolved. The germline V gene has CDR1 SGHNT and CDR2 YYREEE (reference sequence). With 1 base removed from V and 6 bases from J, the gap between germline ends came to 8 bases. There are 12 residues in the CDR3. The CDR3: CASSLPLLEQYF. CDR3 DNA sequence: TGTGCCAGCAGCTTGCCCCTCCTCGAGCAGTACTTC.

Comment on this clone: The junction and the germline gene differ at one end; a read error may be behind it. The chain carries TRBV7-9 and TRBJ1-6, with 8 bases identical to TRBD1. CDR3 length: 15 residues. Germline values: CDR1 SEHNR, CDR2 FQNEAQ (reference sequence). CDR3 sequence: CSSSNDRGYNSPLHF. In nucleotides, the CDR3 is TGTTCCAGCAGCAACGACAGGGGTTATAATTCACCCCTCCACTTT.

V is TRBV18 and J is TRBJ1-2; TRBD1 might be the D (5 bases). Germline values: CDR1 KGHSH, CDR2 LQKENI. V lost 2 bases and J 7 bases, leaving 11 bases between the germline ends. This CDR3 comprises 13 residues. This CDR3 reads CASSPEQVSGYTF. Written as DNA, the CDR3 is TGTGCCAGCTCACCAGAACAGGTATCTGGCTACACCTTC.

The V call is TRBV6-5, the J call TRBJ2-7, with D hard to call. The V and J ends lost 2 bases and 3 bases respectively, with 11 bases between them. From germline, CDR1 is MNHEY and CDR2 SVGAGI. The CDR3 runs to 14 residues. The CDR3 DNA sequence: TGTGCCAGCAGTTACGAGGCGGCAGACTACGAGCAGTACTTC. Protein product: CASSYEAADYEQYF.

Written as DNA, the CDR3 is TGTGCCTGGAATCGGGGGGTAGCTAACTATGGCTACACCTTC. Translating gives CAWNRGVANYGYTF. V is TRBV30 and J is TRBJ1-2; maybe TRBD1 (5 bases). Trimming pared 4 bases from V and 0 bases from J, leaving 12 bases between. The CDR3 has 14 residues. Germline V gene lookup returns CDR1 GTSNPN and CDR2 SVGIG (reference sequence).